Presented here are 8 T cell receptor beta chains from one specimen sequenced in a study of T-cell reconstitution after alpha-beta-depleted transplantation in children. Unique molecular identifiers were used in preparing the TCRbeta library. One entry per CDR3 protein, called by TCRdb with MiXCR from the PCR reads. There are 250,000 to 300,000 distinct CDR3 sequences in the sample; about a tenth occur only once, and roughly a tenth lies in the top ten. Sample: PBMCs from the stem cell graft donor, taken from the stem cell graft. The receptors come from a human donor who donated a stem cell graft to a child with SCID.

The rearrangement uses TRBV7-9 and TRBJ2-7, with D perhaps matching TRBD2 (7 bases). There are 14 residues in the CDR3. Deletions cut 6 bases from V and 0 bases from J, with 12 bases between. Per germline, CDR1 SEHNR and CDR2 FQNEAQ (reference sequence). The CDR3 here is CASREGGNSYEQYF. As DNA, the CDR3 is TGTGCCAGCAGGGAGGGGGGGAACTCCTACGAGCAGTACTTC.

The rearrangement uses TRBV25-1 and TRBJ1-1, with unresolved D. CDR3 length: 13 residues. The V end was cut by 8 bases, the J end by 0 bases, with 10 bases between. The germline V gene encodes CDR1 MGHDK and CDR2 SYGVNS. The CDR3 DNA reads TGTGCCAGCGGAGGACTGATGAACACTGAAGCTTTCTTT. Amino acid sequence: CASGGLMNTEAFF.

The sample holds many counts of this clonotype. CDR3 sequence reads: CSARVFNEQFF. The CDR3, as DNA: TGCAGTGCTAGAGTGTTTAATGAGCAGTTCTTC. The chain has TRBV20-1 and TRBJ2-1; D is uncertain. Germline CDR1 DFQATT, CDR2 SNEGSKA (reference sequence). The CDR3 extends over 11 amino acids. Deletions cut 1 base from V and 7 bases from J, with 5 bases between.

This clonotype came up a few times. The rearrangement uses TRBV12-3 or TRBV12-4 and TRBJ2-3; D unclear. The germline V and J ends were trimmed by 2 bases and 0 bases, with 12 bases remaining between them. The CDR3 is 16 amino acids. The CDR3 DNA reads TGTGCCAGCAGTTTATTCGGCGGACCTAGCACAGATACGCAGTATTTT. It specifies CASSLFGGPSTDTQYF.

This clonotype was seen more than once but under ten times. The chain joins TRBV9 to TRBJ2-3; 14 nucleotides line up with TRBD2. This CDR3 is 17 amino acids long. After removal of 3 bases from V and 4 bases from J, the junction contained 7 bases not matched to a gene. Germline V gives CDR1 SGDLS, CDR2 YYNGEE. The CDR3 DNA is TGTGCCAGCAGCGCCCCTCCGGGACTAGCGGGAGCAGATACGCAGTATTTT. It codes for CASSAPPGLAGADTQYF.

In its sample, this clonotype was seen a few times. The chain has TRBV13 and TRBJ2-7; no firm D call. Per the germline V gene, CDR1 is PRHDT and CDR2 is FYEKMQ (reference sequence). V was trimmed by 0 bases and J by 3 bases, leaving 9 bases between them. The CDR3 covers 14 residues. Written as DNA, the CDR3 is TGTGCCAGCAGCTTAGGAGGTCTTATCTACGAGCAGTACTTC. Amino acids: CASSLGGLIYEQYF.

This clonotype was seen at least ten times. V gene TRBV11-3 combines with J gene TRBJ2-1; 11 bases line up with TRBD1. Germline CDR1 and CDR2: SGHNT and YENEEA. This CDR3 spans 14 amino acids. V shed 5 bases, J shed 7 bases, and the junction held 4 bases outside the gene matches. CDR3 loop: CASSPRDRGNEQFF. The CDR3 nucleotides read TGTGCCAGCAGCCCACGGGACAGGGGGAATGAGCAGTTCTTC.

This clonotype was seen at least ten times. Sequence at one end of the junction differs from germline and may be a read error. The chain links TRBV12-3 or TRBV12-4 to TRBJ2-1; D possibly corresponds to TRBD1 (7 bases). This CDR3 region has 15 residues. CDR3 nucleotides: TGTGCCAGCAGATTAGGGGGCGGCGGGATCCATGAGCAGTTCTTC. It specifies CASRLGGGGIHEQFF.